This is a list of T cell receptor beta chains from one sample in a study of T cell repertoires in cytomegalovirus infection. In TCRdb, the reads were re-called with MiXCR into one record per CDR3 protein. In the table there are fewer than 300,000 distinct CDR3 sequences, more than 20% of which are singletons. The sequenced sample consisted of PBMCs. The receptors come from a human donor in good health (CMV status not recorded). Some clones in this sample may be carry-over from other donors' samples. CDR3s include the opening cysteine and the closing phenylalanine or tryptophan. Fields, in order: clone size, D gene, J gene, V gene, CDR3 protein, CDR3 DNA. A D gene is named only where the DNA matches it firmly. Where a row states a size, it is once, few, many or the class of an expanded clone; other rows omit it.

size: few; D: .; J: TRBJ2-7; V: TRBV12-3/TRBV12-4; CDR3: CASSQQQGGTYEQYF; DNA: TGTGCCAGCAGTCAGCAGCAGGGGGGGACCTACGAGCAGTACTTC
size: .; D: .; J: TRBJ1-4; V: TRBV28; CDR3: CASSLYQRDGANEKLFF; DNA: TGTGCCAGCAGTTTGTACCAGCGGGACGGAGCTAATGAAAAACTGTTTTTT
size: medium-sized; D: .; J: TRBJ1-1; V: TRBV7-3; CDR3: CASSFGGRNTEAFF; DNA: TGTGCCAGCAGCTTCGGGGGTAGAAACACTGAAGCTTTCTTT
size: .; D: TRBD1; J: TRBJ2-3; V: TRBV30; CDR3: CAWSHGQGVADTQYF; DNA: TGTGCCTGGAGTCACGGACAGGGGGTAGCAGATACGCAGTATTTT
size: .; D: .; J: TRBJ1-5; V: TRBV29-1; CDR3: CSVADRSNQPQHF; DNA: TGCAGCGTTGCAGATAGGAGCAATCAGCCCCAGCATTTT
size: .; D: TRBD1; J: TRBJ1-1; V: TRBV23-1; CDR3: CASSQEGTGIMTEAFF; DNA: TGCGCCAGCAGTCAAGAAGGGACAGGGATTATGACTGAAGCTTTCTTT
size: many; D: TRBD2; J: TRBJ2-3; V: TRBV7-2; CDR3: CASSSLGLAGVDTQYF; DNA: TGTGCCAGCAGCTCACTAGGACTAGCGGGAGTGGATACGCAGTATTTT
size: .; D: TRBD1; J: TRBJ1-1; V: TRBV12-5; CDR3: CASGFTGTGVTEAFF; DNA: TGTGCTAGTGGTTTTACCGGGACAGGGGTCACTGAAGCTTTCTTT
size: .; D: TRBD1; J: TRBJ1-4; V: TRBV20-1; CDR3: CSAGQGTNEKLFF; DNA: TGCAGTGCTGGACAGGGGACTAATGAAAAACTGTTTTTT
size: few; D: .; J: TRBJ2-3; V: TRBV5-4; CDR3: CASSGGPPGVDTQYF; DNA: TGTGCCAGCAGCGGGGGACCTCCCGGGGTAGATACGCAGTATTTT
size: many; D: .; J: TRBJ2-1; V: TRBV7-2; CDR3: CASSLGGLNEQFF; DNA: TGTGCCAGCAGCTTGGGGGGGCTCAATGAGCAGTTCTTC
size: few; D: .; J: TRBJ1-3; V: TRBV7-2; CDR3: CASSFVGSSGNTIYF; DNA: TGTGCCAGCAGCTTCGTCGGGAGCTCTGGAAACACCATATATTTT
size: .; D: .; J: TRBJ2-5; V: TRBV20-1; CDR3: CSAPPGGGIQYF; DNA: TGCAGTGCCCCGCCGGGTGGGGGGATCCAGTACTTC
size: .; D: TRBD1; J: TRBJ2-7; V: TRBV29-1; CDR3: CSGGQGTYEQYF; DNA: TGCAGCGGAGGACAGGGGACCTACGAGCAGTACTTC
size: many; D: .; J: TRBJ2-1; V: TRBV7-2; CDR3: CASSVLRLSEQFF; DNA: TGTGCCAGCAGCGTCCTCCGCCTGAGTGAGCAGTTCTTC
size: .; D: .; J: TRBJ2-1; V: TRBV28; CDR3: CASSTGPRNEQFF; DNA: TGTGCCAGCAGTACCGGGCCCCGGAATGAGCAGTTCTTC
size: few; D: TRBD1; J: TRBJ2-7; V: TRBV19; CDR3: CASSTRTGTGRGYEQYF; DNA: TGTGCCAGTAGTACCAGAACCGGGACAGGGAGAGGATACGAGCAGTACTTC
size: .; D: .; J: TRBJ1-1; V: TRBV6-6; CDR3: CASSYSAGLNTEAFF; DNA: TGTGCCAGCAGTTACTCGGCAGGTTTGAACACTGAAGCTTTCTTT
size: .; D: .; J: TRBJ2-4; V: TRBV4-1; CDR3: CASSQESLLAKNIQYF; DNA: TGCGCCAGCAGCCAAGAATCACTTCTAGCCAAAAACATTCAGTACTTC
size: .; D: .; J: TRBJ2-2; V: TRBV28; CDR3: CASSGVGGWTGELFF; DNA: TGTGCCAGCAGTGGCGTAGGAGGTTGGACCGGGGAGCTGTTTTTT
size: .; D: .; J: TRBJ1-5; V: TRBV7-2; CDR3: CASSRLPGKNQPQHF; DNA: TGTGCCAGCAGCCGACTGCCAGGGAAGAATCAGCCCCAGCATTTT
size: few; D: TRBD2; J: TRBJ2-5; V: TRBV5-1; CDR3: CASSLGGRAEETQYF; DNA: TGCGCCAGCAGCTTGGGTGGGAGGGCCGAAGAGACCCAGTACTTC
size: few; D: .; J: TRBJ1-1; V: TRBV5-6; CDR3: CASSLDLMNTEAFF; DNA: TGTGCCAGCAGCTTGGATCTTATGAACACTGAAGCTTTCTTT
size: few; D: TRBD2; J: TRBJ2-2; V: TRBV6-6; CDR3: CASRAPSGGTHTGELFF; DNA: TGTGCCAGCAGGGCCCCCAGCGGGGGGACTCACACCGGGGAGCTGTTTTTT
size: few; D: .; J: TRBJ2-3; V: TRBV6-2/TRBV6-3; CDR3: CASSSMPGQGTDTQYF; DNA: TGTGCCAGCAGTTCAATGCCGGGACAAGGCACAGATACGCAGTATTTT
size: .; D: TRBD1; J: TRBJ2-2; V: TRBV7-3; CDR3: CASRLDRGLTGELFF; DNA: TGTGCCAGCAGGCTTGACAGGGGTTTAACCGGGGAGCTGTTTTTT
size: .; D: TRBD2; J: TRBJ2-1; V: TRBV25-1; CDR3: CASSDLAGGWSYNEQFF; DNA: TGTGCCAGCAGTGATTTAGCGGGAGGATGGTCCTACAATGAGCAGTTCTTC
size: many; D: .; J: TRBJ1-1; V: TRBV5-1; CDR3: CASSLASMNTEAFF; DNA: TGCGCCAGCAGCTTGGCGTCCATGAACACTGAAGCTTTCTTT
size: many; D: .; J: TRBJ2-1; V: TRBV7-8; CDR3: CASSSDYSGSYNEQFF; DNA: TGTGCCAGCAGCTCGGACTATTCGGGGTCCTACAATGAGCAGTTCTTC
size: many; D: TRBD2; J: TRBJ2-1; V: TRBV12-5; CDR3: CASGLARREDTYNEQFF; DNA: TGTGCTAGTGGTTTGGCTCGGCGGGAGGACACCTACAATGAGCAGTTCTTC
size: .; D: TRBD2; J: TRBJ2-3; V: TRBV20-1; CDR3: CSARGLAELLSTDTQYF; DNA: TGCAGTGCTAGAGGACTAGCGGAGTTACTTAGCACAGATACGCAGTATTTT
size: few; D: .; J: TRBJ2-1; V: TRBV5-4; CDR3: CASSLDSGGAYNEQFF; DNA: TGTGCCAGCAGCTTGGATTCGGGGGGCGCCTACAATGAGCAGTTCTTC
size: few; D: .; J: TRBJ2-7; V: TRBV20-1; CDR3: CSASRRVSYEQYF; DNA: TGCAGTGCTAGTAGAAGGGTATCCTACGAGCAGTACTTC
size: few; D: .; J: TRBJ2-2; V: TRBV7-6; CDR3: CASRVVGELFF; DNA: TGTGCCAGCAGGGTCGTCGGGGAGCTGTTTTTT
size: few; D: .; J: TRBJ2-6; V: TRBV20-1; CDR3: CSARDRPNVLTF; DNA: TGCAGTGCTAGAGATCGCCCCAACGTCCTGACTTTC
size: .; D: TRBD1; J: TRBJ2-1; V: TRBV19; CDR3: CASSRLPGQPVNEQFF; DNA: TGTGCCAGTAGTCGATTACCGGGACAGCCAGTCAATGAGCAGTTCTTC
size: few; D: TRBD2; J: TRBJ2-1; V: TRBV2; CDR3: CASSEPSGGANEQFF; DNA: TGTGCCAGCAGTGAGCCTAGCGGGGGGGCTAATGAGCAGTTCTTC
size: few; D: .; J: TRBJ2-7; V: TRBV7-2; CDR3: CASSANSYEQYF; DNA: TGTGCCAGCAGCGCGAACAGTTACGAGCAGTACTTC
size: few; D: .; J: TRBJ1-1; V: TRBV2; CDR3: CASSELGAGNTEAFF; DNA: TGTGCCAGCAGTGAGCTAGGGGCCGGGAACACTGAAGCTTTCTTT
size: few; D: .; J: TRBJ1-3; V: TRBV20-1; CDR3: CSAPVGPGNTIYF; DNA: TGCAGTGCCCCGGTGGGACCTGGAAACACCATATATTTT
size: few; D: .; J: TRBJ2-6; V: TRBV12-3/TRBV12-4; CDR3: CASSSPQLGFGANVLTF; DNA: TGTGCCAGCAGTTCCCCCCAATTGGGATTTGGGGCCAACGTCCTGACTTTC
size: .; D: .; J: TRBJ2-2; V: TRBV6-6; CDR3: CASHMTGELFF; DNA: TGTGCCAGCCATATGACCGGGGAGCTGTTTTTT
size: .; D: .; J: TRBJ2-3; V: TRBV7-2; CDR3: CASSLPPRFQSITNTDTQYF; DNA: TGTGCCAGCAGCTTACCTCCCCGTTTTCAGTCCATCACCAACACAGATACGCAGTATTTT
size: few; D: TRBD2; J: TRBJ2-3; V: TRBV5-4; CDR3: CASGTSRGTDTQYF; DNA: TGTGCCAGCGGGACTAGCCGGGGAACAGATACGCAGTATTTT
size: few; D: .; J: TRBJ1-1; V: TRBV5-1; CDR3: CASSYRQNTEAFF; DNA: TGCGCCAGCAGCTACAGACAGAACACTGAAGCTTTCTTT
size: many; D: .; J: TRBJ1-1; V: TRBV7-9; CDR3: CASSLEGAYTEAFF; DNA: TGTGCCAGCAGCTTAGAGGGCGCATACACTGAAGCTTTCTTT
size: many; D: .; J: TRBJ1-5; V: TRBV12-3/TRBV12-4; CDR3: CASSLERDFEPQHF; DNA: TGTGCCAGCAGTCTGGAAAGGGATTTCGAGCCCCAGCATTTT
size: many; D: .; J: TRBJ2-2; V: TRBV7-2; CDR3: CASSLEGWAGELFF; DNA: TGTGCCAGCAGCTTAGAGGGTTGGGCCGGGGAGCTGTTTTTT